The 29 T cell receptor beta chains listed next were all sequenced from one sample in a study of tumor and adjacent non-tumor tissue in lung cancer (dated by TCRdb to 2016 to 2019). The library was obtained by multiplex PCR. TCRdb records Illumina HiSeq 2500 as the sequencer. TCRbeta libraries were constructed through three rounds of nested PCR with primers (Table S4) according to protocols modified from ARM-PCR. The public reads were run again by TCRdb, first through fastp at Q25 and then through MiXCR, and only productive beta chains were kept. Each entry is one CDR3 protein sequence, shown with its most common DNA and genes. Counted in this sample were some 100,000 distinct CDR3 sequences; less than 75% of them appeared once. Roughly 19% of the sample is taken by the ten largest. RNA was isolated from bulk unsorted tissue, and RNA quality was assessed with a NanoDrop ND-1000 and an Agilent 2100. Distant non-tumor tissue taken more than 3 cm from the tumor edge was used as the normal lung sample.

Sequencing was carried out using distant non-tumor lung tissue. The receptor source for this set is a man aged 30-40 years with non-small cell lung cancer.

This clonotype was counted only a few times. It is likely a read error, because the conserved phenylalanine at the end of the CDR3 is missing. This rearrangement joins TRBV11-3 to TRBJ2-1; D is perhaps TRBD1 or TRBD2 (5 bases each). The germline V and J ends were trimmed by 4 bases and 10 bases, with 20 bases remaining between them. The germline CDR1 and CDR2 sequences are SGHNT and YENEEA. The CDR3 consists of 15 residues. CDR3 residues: CASSSLGVGVGEQFL. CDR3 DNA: TGTGCCAGCAGCTCACTGGGAGTAGGGGTAGGGGAGCAGTTCCTT.

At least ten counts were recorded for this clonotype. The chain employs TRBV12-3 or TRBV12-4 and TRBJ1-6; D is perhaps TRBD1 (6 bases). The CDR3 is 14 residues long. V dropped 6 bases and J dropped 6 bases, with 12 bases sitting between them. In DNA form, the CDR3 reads TGTGCCAGCAGCTTCAGGGGAGGTAATTCACCCCTCCACTTT. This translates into CASSFRGGNSPLHF.

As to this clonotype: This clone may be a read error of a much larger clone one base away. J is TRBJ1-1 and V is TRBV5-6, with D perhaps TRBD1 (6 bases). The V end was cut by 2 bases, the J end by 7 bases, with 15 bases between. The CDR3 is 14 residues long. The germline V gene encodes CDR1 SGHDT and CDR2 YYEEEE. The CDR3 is CASSFGRGLIEAFF. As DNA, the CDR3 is TGTGCCAGCAGCTTTGGCAGGGGACTAATTGAAGCTTTCTTT.

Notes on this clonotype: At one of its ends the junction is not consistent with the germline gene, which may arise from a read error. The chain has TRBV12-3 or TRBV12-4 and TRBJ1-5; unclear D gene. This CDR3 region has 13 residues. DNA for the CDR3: TGTGTCAGCTGTCCATCGACCCGTCAGCCCCAGCATTTT. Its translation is CVSCPSTRQPQHF.

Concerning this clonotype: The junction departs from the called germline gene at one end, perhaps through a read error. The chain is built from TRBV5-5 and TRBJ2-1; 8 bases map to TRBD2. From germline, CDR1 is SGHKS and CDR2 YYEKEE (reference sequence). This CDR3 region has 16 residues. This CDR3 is CASSRTGTRNHNGQFF. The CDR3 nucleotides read TGTGCCAGCAGCCGTACCGGGACTAGAAACCACAATGGGCAGTTCTTC. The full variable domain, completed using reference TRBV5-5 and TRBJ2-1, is DAGVTQSPTHLIKTRGQQVTLRCSPISGHKSVSWYQQVLGQGPQFIFQYYEKEERGRGNFPDRFSARQFPNYSSELNVNALLLGDSALYLCASSRTGTRNHNGQFFGPGTRLTVL.

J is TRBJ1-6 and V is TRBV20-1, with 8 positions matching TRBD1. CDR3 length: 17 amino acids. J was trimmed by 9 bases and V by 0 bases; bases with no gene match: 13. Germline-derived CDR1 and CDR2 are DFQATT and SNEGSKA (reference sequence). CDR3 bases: TGCAGTGCTAGAGATCTGGCCGGACAGGGCGACTCTTCACCCCTCCACTTT. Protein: CSARDLAGQGDSSPLHF.

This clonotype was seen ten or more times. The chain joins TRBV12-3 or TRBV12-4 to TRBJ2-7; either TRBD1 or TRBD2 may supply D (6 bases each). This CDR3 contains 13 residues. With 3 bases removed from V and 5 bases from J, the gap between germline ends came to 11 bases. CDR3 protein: CASSLSGEDEQYF. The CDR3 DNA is TGTGCCAGCAGTTTGTCAGGGGAGGACGAGCAGTACTTC.

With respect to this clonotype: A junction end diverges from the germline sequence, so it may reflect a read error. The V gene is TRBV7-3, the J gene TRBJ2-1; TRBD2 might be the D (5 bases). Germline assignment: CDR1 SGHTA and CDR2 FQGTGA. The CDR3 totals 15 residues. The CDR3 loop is CAGSLSGDPYNEQFF. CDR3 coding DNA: TGTGCCGGCAGCTTAAGCGGAGACCCCTACAATGAGCAGTTCTTC.

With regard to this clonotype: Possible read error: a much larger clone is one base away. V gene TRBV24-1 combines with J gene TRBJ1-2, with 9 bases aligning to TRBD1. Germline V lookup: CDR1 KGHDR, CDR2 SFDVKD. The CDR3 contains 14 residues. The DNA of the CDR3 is TGTACCACCAGTGACCCCGGGACAGGGTTAGGCTACACCTTC. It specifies CTTSDPGTGLGYTF.

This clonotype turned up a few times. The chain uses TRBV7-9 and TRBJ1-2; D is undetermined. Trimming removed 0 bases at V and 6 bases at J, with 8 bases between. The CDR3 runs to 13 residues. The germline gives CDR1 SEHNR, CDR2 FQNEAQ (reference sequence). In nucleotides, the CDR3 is TGTGCCAGCAGCTTAGCATTGGTGAATGGCTACACCTTC. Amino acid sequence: CASSLALVNGYTF.

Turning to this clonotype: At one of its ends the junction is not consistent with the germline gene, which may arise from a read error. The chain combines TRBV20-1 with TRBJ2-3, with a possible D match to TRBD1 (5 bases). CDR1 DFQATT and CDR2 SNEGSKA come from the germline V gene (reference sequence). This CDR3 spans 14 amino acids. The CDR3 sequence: CSVRVVSQGDTQYF. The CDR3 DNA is TGCAGTGTTAGAGTAGTCAGTCAGGGAGATACGCAGTATTTT.

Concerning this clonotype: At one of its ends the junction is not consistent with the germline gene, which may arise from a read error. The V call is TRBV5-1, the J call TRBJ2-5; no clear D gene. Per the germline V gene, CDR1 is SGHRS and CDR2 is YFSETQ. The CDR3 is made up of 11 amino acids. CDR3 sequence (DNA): TGCGCCAGCAGCTTCCAAGAGTCCCAGTACTTC. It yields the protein CASSFQESQYF. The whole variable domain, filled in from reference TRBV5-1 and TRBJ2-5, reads KAGVTQTPRYLIKTRGQQVTLSCSPISGHRSVSWYQQTPGQGLQFLFEYFSETQRNKGNFPGRFSGRQFSNSRSEMNVSTLELGDSALYLCASSFQESQYFGPGTRLLVL.

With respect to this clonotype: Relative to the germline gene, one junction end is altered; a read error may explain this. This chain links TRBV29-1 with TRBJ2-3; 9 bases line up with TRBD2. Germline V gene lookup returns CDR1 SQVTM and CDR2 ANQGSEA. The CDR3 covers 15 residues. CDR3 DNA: TGCAGCGCCGGGACCGCGGGACTAGCAACGGATATGCAGTATTTT. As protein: CSAGTAGLATDMQYF.

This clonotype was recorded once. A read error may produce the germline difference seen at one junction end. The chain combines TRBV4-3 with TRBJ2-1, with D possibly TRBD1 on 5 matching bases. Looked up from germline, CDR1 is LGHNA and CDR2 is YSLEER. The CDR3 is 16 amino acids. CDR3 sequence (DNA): TGCACCAGCAGCCAAGGGGCATCTAGGGCTCGTGGTGAGCAGTTCTTC. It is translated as CTSSQGASRARGEQFF.

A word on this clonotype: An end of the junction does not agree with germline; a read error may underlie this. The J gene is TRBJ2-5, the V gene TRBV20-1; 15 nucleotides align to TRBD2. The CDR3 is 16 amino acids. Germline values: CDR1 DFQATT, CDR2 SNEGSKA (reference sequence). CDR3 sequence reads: CSTSERGLAGGETQYF. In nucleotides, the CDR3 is TGCAGTACTAGTGAGAGGGGACTAGCGGGAGGAGAGACCCAGTACTTC.

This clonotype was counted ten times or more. CDR3 sequence: CASSVAGPSEQFF. The DNA for the CDR3 is TGTGCCAGCAGCGTCGCAGGGCCCAGTGAGCAGTTCTTC. The V and J genes are TRBV6-2 or TRBV6-3 and TRBJ2-1; possibly TRBD1 for D (5 bases). The CDR3 runs to 13 residues. V lost 6 bases and J lost 9, with 15 bases in between. Per the germline V gene, CDR1 is MNHEY and CDR2 is SVGEGT.

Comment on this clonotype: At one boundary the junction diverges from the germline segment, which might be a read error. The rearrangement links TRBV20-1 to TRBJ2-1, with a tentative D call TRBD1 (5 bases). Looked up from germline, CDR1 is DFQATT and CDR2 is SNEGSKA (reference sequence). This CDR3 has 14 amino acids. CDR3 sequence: CSAASLQEYNEQFF. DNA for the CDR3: TGCAGTGCTGCGTCGTTACAGGAATACAATGAACAGTTCTTC.

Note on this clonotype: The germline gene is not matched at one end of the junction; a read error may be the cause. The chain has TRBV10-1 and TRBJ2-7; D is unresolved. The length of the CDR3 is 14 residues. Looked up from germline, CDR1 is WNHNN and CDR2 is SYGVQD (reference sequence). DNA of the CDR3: TGCGCCAACAGTGGCAGCGTAGGGTCCTACGAGCAATACTTC. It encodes CANSGSVGSYEQYF.

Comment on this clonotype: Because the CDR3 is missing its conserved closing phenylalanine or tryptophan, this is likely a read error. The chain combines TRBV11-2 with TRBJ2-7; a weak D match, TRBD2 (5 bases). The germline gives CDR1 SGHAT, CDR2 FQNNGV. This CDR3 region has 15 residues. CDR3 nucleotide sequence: TGTGTCAGCAGCCCCCGAACAGCGGTTTCCTACGAGCAGTACTAC. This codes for CVSSPRTAVSYEQYY.

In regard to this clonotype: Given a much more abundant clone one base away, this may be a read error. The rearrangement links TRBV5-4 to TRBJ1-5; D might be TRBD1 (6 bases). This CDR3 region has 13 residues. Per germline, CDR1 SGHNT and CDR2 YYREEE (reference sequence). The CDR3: CAGSFGQYQPQHF. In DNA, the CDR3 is TGTGCCGGCAGCTTCGGACAGTACCAGCCCCAGCATTTT.

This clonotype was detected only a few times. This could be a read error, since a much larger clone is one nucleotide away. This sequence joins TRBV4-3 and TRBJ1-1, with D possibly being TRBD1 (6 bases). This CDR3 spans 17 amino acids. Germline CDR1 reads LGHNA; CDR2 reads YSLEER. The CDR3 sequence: CSSSQDITRQANTEAFF. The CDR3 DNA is TGCTCCAGCAGCCAAGATATTACCCGACAGGCTAACACTGAAGCTTTCTTT.

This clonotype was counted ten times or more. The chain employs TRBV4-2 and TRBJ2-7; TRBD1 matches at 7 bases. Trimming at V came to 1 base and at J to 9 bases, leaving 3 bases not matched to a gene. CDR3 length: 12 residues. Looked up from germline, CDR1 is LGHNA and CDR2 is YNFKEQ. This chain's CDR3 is CASSQGGGGQYF. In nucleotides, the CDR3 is TGTGCCAGCAGCCAAGGAGGGGGCGGGCAGTACTTC.

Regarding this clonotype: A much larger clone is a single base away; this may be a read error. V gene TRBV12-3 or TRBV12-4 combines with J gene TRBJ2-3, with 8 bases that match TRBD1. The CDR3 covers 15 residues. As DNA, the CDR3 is TGTGCCAGCAGTTCGGACAGGGTAATGGCAGATATGCAGTATTTT. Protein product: CASSSDRVMADMQYF.

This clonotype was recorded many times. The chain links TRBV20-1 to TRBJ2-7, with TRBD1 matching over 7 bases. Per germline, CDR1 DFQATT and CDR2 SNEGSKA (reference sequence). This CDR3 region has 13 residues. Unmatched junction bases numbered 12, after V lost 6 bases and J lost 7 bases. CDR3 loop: CSAQGEEGWEQYF. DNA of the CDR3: TGCAGTGCCCAGGGGGAAGAGGGTTGGGAGCAGTACTTC.

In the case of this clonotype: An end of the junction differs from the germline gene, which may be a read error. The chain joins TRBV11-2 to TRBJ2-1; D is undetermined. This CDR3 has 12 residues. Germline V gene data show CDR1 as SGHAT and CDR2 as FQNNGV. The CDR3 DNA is TGCCCCAGCAGCTCCCGCCGTAATGAGCAGTTCTTC. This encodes CPSSSRRNEQFF. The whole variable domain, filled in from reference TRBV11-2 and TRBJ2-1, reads EAGVAQSPRYKIIEKRQSVAFWCNPISGHATLYWYQQILGQGPKLLIQFQNNGVVDDSQLPKDRFSAERLKGVDSTLKIQPAKLEDSAVYLCPSSSRRNEQFFGPGTRLTVL.

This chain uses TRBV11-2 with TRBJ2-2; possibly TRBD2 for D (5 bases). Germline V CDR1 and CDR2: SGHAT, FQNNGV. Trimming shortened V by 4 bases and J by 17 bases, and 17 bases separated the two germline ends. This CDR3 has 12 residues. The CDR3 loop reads CASSSWAGEPFF. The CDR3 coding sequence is TGTGCCAGCAGCTCGTGGGCCGGGGAGCCCTTTTTT.

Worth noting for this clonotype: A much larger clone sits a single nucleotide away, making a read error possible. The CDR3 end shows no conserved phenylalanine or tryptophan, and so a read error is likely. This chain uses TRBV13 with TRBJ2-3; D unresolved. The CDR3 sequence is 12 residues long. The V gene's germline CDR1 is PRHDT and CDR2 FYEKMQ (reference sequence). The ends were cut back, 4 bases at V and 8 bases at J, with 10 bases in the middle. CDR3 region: CASSSAGFTQYY. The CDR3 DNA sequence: TGTGCCAGCAGCTCGGCCGGATTTACGCAGTATTAT.

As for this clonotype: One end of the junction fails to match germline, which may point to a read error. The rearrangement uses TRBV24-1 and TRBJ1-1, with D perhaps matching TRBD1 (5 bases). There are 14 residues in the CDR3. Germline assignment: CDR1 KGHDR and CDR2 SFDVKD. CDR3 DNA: TGTACCACCAGTGTTCAGGGCCTGGGAACTGAAGCTTTCTTT. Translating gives CTTSVQGLGTEAFF.

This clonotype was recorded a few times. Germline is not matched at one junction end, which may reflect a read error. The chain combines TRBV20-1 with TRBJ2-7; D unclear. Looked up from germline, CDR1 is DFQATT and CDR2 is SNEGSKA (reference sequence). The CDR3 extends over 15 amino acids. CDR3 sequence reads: CSARDLSGSSYKQYF. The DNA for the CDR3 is TGCAGTGCTAGAGATTTGTCGGGCAGCTCCTACAAGCAGTACTTC.